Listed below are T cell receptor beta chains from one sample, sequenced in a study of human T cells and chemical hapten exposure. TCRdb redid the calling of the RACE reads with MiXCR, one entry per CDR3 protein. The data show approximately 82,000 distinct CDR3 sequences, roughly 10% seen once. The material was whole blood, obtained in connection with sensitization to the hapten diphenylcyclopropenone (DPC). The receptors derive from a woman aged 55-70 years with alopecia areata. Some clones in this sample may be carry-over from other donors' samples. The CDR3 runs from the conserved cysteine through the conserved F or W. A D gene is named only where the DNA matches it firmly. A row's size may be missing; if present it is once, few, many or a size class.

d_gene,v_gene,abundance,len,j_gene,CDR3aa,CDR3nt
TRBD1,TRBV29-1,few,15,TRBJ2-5,CSVGYRASGQGTQYF,TGCAGCGTTGGATACAGGGCCTCAGGACAGGGGACCCAGTACTTC
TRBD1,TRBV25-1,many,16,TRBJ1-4,CASSESQGATNEKLFF,TGTGCCAGCAGTGAATCCCAGGGGGCCACTAATGAAAAACTGTTTTTT
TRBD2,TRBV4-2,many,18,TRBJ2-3,CASSQDQDLAGGTDTQYF,TGTGCCAGCAGCCAAGATCAGGATCTAGCGGGGGGCACAGATACGCAGTATTTT
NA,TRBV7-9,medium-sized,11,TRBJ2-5,CASSSQETQYF,TGTGCCAGCAGCTCTCAAGAGACCCAGTACTTC
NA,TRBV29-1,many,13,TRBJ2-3,CSVVTGGADTQYF,TGCAGCGTTGTCACAGGAGGTGCAGATACGCAGTATTTT
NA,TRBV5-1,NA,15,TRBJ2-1,CASSLGGDSYNEKFF,TGCGCCAGCAGCTTAGGAGGGGACTCCTACAATGAGAAGTTCTTC
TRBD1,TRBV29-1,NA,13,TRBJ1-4,CSGKGTVNEKLFF,TGCAGCGGGAAGGGGACAGTTAATGAAAAACTGTTTTTT
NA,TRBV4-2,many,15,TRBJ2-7,CASSQDRDPSYEQYF,TGTGCCAGCAGCCAAGACCGGGACCCCTCCTACGAGCAGTACTTC
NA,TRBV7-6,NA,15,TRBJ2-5,CASSLASRLKETQYF,TGTGCCAGCAGCTTAGCGAGTAGACTAAAAGAGACCCAGTACTTC
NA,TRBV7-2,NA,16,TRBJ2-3,CASSPSEGGPGDTQYF,TGTGCCAGCAGCCCATCTGAGGGGGGGCCGGGAGATACGCAGTATTTT
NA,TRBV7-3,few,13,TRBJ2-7,CASSFRGGDEQYF,TGTGCCAGCAGCTTCAGAGGGGGAGACGAGCAGTACTTC
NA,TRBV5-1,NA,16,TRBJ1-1,CASSLSPDRAVTEAFF,TGCGCCAGCAGCTTGTCTCCCGACAGAGCTGTCACTGAAGCTTTCTTT
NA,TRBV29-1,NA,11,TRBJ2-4,CSVVQGNIQYF,TGCAGCGTTGTACAGGGAAACATTCAGTACTTC
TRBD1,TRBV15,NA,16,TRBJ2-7,CATSRVSGTGHYEQYF,TGTGCCACCAGCAGAGTTTCCGGGACAGGACACTACGAGCAGTACTTC
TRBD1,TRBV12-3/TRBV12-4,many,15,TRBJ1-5,CASSLGSTGHQPQHF,TGTGCCAGCAGTTTAGGTTCGACAGGGCATCAGCCCCAGCATTTT
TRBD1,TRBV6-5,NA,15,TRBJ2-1,CASSDGQGGRGEQFF,TGTGCCAGCAGTGACGGACAGGGTGGGAGAGGTGAGCAGTTCTTC
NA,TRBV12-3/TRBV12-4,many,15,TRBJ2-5,CASSLNGKGEETQYF,TGTGCCAGCAGTTTGAATGGGAAGGGCGAGGAGACCCAGTACTTC
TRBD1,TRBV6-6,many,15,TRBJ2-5,CASSNYRGQQETQYF,TGTGCCAGCAGTAATTATCGGGGACAGCAAGAGACCCAGTACTTC
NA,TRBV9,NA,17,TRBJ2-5,CASSVGVARTYQETQYF,TGTGCCAGCAGCGTAGGGGTCGCTCGAACTTACCAAGAGACCCAGTACTTC
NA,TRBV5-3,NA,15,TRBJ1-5,CARSLAQIPNQPQHF,TGTGCCAGAAGCTTGGCCCAGATTCCCAATCAGCCCCAGCATTTT
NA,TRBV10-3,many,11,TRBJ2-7,CAISEVDEQYF,TGTGCCATCAGTGAAGTCGACGAGCAGTACTTC
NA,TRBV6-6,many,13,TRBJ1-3,CASRLSDRPTIYF,TGTGCCAGCAGGTTATCGGACCGGCCAACCATATATTTT
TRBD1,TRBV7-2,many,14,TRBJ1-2,CASSFEGANYGYTF,TGTGCCAGCAGCTTTGAGGGGGCGAACTATGGCTACACCTTC
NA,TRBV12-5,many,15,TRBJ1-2,CASGLVTDRDYGYTF,TGTGCTAGTGGTTTGGTAACGGACAGAGATTATGGCTACACCTTC
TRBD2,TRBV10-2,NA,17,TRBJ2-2,CASSEPLAGGPTGELFF,TGCGCCAGCAGTGAGCCACTAGCGGGGGGGCCCACCGGGGAGCTGTTTTTT
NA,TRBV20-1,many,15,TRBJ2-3,CSANKRDTGTDTQYF,TGCAGTGCAAACAAGCGGGACACTGGCACAGATACGCAGTATTTT
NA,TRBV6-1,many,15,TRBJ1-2,CASSELAHPYDGYTF,TGTGCCAGCAGTGAACTAGCACACCCCTACGATGGCTACACCTTC